Given below is one T cell receptor (beta chain) in context. This clonotype was observed a handful of times. The antigen it binds to is not known. Per-base qualities were not stored, and no clone one base away is much larger. CDR3 length: 14 amino acids, cysteine to phenylalanine. CDR3 DNA only is kept here, 42 bases in frame from base 1. The V and J ends are trimmed by 1 base and 8 bases, leaving 15 bases between them. CDR1 and CDR2, per the germline V gene (reference sequence), are GTSNPN and SVGIG. The library was built by means of multiplex PCR. Sequenced on an Illumina HiSeq 4000. To build TCR beta libraries, CDR3 regions were amplified by Arm-PCR using iRepertoire HTBI primers. Before sequencing, the PCR products underwent gel purification. As for how the authors treated the data: Across samples, around 58 TRBV and roughly 15 TRBJ segments were identified and used for gene usage analysis of CDR3 amino acid clonotypes. Filtered high-quality paired reads were merged into contigs using COPE and FqMerger. Contigs were aligned with BLAST to IMGT TRBV, TRBD and TRBJ reference genes, and CDR3 was defined per IMGT. Any clonotype with a frequency above 0.1% was classified as a highly expanded clone. Repertoire diversity was measured by Shannon entropy, and V-J evenness by the Gini coefficient. A clonotype was considered public if more than one individual shared it. The raw public reads went through TCRdb reprocessing: fastp at Q25, MiXCR clone calling, in-frame beta chains kept. Rows matching on CDR3 protein sequence are summarized as one entry with the most common DNA and genes. V and J calls and clone size were set by TCRdb, not the authors. Counted in this sample were about 430,000 distinct CDR3 sequences; approximately 16% of them appeared once. The ten largest clones take up about 7.6% of the sample.

This sample was taken from a study of regulatory T cells in long-lasting Graves disease (dated by TCRdb to the early 2020s). At the level of the whole study: In the newly diagnosed Graves' disease group, patients had been taking antithyroid drugs for less than 3 months. Patients with persistent Graves' disease were compared with patients with newly diagnosed Graves' disease using TCR sequencing and RNA sequencing of peripheral blood. The study was conducted in China and was registered as a clinical trial. A total of around 35 samples underwent TCR sequencing, from roughly 13 patients with persistent Graves' disease and roughly 20 patients with newly diagnosed Graves' disease.

The time point label, read with the paper, signifies: newly diagnosed GD, antithyroid drugs for less than 3 months. For both TCR sequencing and RNA sequencing, RNA was extracted from PBMCs using TRIzol. The diagnosis of Graves' disease was made according to American Thyroid Association guidelines. Patients for the study were recruited at an endocrinology department in Xi'an, China. Each patient gave 7 to 9.5 milliliters of peripheral blood, collected in an EDTA anticoagulant tube. PBMCs were isolated by Ficoll Paque Plus density gradient separation without further T cell sorting. An Agilent 2100 Bioanalyzer and agarose gel were used to assess RNA quality, and a NanoDrop 2000 was used to measure RNA concentration. On the study overall, not on this receptor specifically: Because the primary lesion, thyroid tissue, could not be accessed, the study looked at peripheral blood alone. TRBV28, TRBJ1-2 and TRBJ2-5 were preferentially used in persistent disease, while TRBV20-1 and TRBJ2-1 were favored in newly diagnosed disease. More public clonotypes were shared among persistent patients (around 3,000) than among newly diagnosed patients (966). Only the TCR beta chain was sequenced and analyzed. Compared with newly diagnosed patients, persistent Graves' disease patients had lower TCR Shannon entropy and fewer highly expanded clones, which suggests clonal expansion. The small sample size was acknowledged by the authors as a limitation that may reduce accuracy.

The same data also went into a second study, on T cells in Graves' hyperthyroidism and ophthalmopathy. Taken from the second paper: Stable Graves' hyperthyroidism was defined as the absence of progression to ophthalmopathy over 18 months of follow-up. The hyperthyroidism patients were between 18 and 65 years old and newly diagnosed, with a disease duration of less than 2 months. Patients with uncontrolled infections, other autoimmune diseases, pregnancy or lactation were excluded. Clinical symptoms, serum thyroxine and TRAb, thyroid ultrasound, and orbital computed tomography formed the basis for the diagnoses. The TCR CDR3 was subjected to a first round of RT-PCR using the HTBI primer set and the Qiagen OneStep RT-PCR kit. Most expanded thyroid clonotypes (frequency above 0.001) were also detected in blood, suggesting blood repertoires may reflect thyroid immune responses. In cross-validation, a model built on a 13 V-J signature told ophthalmopathy apart from stable hyperthyroidism with under 90% sensitivity and about 81% specificity, and in testing the same model reached 80%/75%. During validation, the model predicted progression to ophthalmopathy a median of approximately 7 months ahead of onset, with more than 60% sensitivity and 72.22% specificity. A discovery cohort of roughly 96 patients, roughly 45 with Graves' ophthalmopathy and about 60 with stable Graves' hyperthyroidism, was used to find distinguishing TCR V-J signatures. Prospective prediction of ophthalmopathy was tested in an independent validation cohort consisting of under 20 hyperthyroidism patients and some 15 patients who later progressed to ophthalmopathy. For training and testing, the approximately 92 patients in the discovery cohort were randomly divided in a 7:3 ratio. In addition, the study compared T-cell repertoires in thyroid tissue and in blood from 6 or 7 Graves' hyperthyroidism patients. Once sampling was done, hyperthyroidism patients were given methimazole at a starting dose of 30 mg daily, whereas ophthalmopathy patients were given high-dose intravenous methylprednisolone. Libraries were constructed in a second round of multiplex PCR, after which size selection and purification were performed. The libraries were sequenced on an Illumina HiSeq2000 using paired-end 100 bp reads. SOAPnuke was used to process the raw data, throwing out any read that contained adapters or uncalled bases, had a mean Phred below 15, or lacked an exact constant-primer or identifier match. High-quality paired reads were merged with COPE v1.2.5, and unique nucleotide sequences were defined as clonotypes. MiTCR v1.1 was used to align clonotypes to the IMGT TRBV, TRBD and TRBJ reference segments. The analysis was restricted to V-J combinations with a frequency above 0.0001, which together covered roughly 99% of the repertoires. The TCS score was defined as the ratio of F50 (clonal expansion) to E x V (chaos), calculated using BLOSUM62-based TCRdist between CDR3 peptides within each V-J. Welch's t-statistics and random forest reduced around 550 V-J features to 10 to 15, which were used in a naive Bayes classifier (R e1071). No statistical method was used to set the sample size in advance, and investigators knew the group allocation. The paper reports TCR Vbeta CDR3 sequencing of some 140 peripheral blood samples: fewer than 50 ophthalmopathy, under 85 hyperthyroidism and approximately 17 progressor patients.

The receptor chain draws on TRBV30 and TRBJ2-4; TRBD2 might be the D gene, on 6 matching bases. Sequencing used peripheral blood mononuclear cells (PBMCs), obtained at new diagnosis, from a patient treated with antithyroid drugs. The TCR originated in a woman aged 35 to 49 with Graves disease. Donor details come from another sample of the same person, matched by shared clones. For the CDR3, the sequence is CAWSGTGLTDIQYF. The base sequence is TGTGCCTGGAGTGGGACGGGACTCACTGACATTCAGTACTTC.